This section outlines one TCR beta chain sequence together with its context. Its target is unknown. The source of the sample is a study of T cells in lung cancer brain metastases. Across the whole study: Between primary and metastasis resection, nine tenths of the roughly 20 patients were untreated. Regarding the study as a whole: Most clones were lesion-specific, with limited overlap between paired lesions (mean Morisita index 0.23).

Method: immunoSEQ multiplex PCR; TCRdb's copy keeps in-frame clones and lacks some. The sample lists about 980 clones; 88% were seen once. CDR3 length: 15 amino acids. CDR1 is PRHDT and CDR2 is FYEKMQ in the germline V gene (reference sequence). Trimming removed 4 bases from V and 6 bases from J; junction bases left unmatched: 7. The chain links TRBV13 to TRBJ2-1; 9 positions agree with TRBD1. Sequencing was performed on tumor tissue from the primary lung tumor. The clonotype originates from a woman in her forties or fifties with non-small cell lung cancer. This chain's CDR3 is CASSYGTGYPNEQFF. The CDR3 region has the DNA TGTGCCAGCAGCTACGGGACAGGGTATCCCAATGAGCAGTTCTTC.